These T cell receptor beta chains were read from a single sample in a study of T-cell reconstitution after alpha-beta-depleted transplantation in children. One entry per CDR3 protein, called by TCRdb with MiXCR from the PCR reads. The sample holds about 980,000 distinct CDR3 sequences; about 29% are singletons and the top ten take 25% to 35%. Specimen: PBMCs, mostly from graft donor cells, collected 360 days after TCRalphabeta/CD19-depleted stem cell transplant. The receptor set was obtained from a boy in the first two years of life who had a stem cell transplant for SCID, so the T cells may come from the graft donor. Both conserved end residues are part of each CDR3. The D gene is left open where the match is weak. Rows give clone size only sometimes, using once, few, many, or a class for an expanded clone.

v_call	d_call	clone_size	j_call	cdr3_nt	cdr3_aa
TRBV29-1	.	few	TRBJ2-7	TGCAGCGTTAAATGGGACTCACTCTACGAGCAGTACTTC	CSVKWDSLYEQYF
TRBV20-1	TRBD1	.	TRBJ2-2	TGCAGTGTCATCCGGGACAGCCACACCGGGGAGCTGTTTTTT	CSVIRDSHTGELFF
TRBV18	TRBD1	.	TRBJ2-3	TGTGCCAGCTCACCATATGCGAAGGGGGCGCATGCAGATACGCAGTATTTT	CASSPYAKGAHADTQYF
TRBV11-2	.	.	TRBJ1-2	TGTGCCAGCAGCTTATATCGGCCGGGGGTGGGGTTTAACTATGGCTACACCTTC	CASSLYRPGVGFNYGYTF
TRBV4-2	TRBD2	.	TRBJ2-3	TGTGCCAGCAACCCCTGGGGATTAGCGGGGGGCTATAGCACAGATACGCAGTATTTT	CASNPWGLAGGYSTDTQYF
TRBV15	.	few	TRBJ1-1	TGTGCCACCAGCAGAGCGGGGGACATAATGAACACTGAAGCTTTCTTT	CATSRAGDIMNTEAFF
TRBV5-1	TRBD1	.	TRBJ2-1	TGCGCCAGCCAGCGGACAGGGGATGGGGAGCAGTTCTTC	CASQRTGDGEQFF
TRBV6-2/TRBV6-3	TRBD2	.	TRBJ2-2	TGTGCCAGCACCCCACCCGTATCGCTAGCGGGGGCCTACACCGGGGAGCTGTTTTTT	CASTPPVSLAGAYTGELFF
TRBV2	TRBD2	once	TRBJ2-5	TGTACCTGCTGTCACCAAAACTTAGCGGGATCCCCCCAAGAGACCCAGTACTTC	CTCCHQNLAGSPQETQYF
TRBV11-2	.	.	TRBJ2-7	TGTGCCAGCAGCGCCGGCCCAGGGAGCTCCTACGAGCAGTACTTC	CASSAGPGSSYEQYF
TRBV10-2	.	.	TRBJ2-1	TGCGCCAGCAGTGAAACACAGTACAATGAGCAGTTCTTC	CASSETQYNEQFF
TRBV3-1	TRBD2	.	TRBJ2-1	TGTGCCAGCAGCCAAGTTGAGTTAGCGGGGGGAGGTGAGCAGTTCTTC	CASSQVELAGGGEQFF
TRBV4-1	TRBD2	.	TRBJ2-3	TGCGCCAGCAGCCAAGATAGCGGGGGCCCCACAGATACGCAGTATTTT	CASSQDSGGPTDTQYF
TRBV11-2	.	.	TRBJ2-3	TGTGCCAGCAGCTCCGAAGGAGCCCCCGCTAGCACAGATACGCAGTATTTT	CASSSEGAPASTDTQYF
TRBV3-1	.	few	TRBJ2-2	TGTGCCAGCAGCCAAGTAACGGACACCGGGGAGCTGTTTTTT	CASSQVTDTGELFF
TRBV5-1	.	few	TRBJ2-5	TGCGCCAGCAGAGCCAGGGCCCAAGAGACCCAGTACTTC	CASRARAQETQYF
TRBV5-6	TRBD1	.	TRBJ2-7	TGTGCCAGCAGCGCTGCCGGGACAGGTGATTTCTCCGAGCAGTACTTC	CASSAAGTGDFSEQYF
TRBV5-1	.	few	TRBJ1-4	TGCGCCAGCAGTCCACTAGACATTCGTAATGAAAAACTGTTTTTT	CASSPLDIRNEKLFF
TRBV4-1	.	many	TRBJ1-5	TGCGCCAGCAGCCCAAACATATTGGGCAATCAGCCCCAGCATTTT	CASSPNILGNQPQHF
TRBV20-1	.	.	TRBJ2-7	TGCAGTGCGAAGGGCGCCAACGAGCAGTACTTC	CSAKGANEQYF
TRBV4-1	.	few	TRBJ2-7	TGCGCCAGCAGCCAAGCCCCCGGGGAGGTGGGCTACGAGCAGTACTTC	CASSQAPGEVGYEQYF
TRBV3-1	.	.	TRBJ2-5	TGTGCCAGCAGCCAAGATGCCCGGGGGGCCGAGACCCAGTACTTC	CASSQDARGAETQYF
TRBV20-1	TRBD2	.	TRBJ2-1	TGCAGTGCTCTTGGACTAGCGGGGGGTAGCTCCTACAATGAGCAGTTCTTC	CSALGLAGGSSYNEQFF
TRBV12-3/TRBV12-4	.	.	TRBJ2-5	TGTGCCAGCAGCCTCACCCTAGCCACCCAGTACTTC	CASSLTLATQYF
TRBV12-5	.	.	TRBJ2-5	TGTGCTAATGGCCCTAAAAACAGCGTACAAGAGACCCAGTACTTC	CANGPKNSVQETQYF
TRBV19	.	.	TRBJ2-7	TGTGCCAGTAGTATAGATGAAGCCGGGTCCTACGAGCAGTACTTC	CASSIDEAGSYEQYF
TRBV12-3/TRBV12-4	.	few	TRBJ2-5	TGTGCCAGCAGGGCCATGGCATTACAAGAGACCCAGTACTTC	CASRAMALQETQYF
TRBV20-1	.	.	TRBJ2-6	TGCAGTGCTAGTTTAGTCAAAGGACCCACGGTGATATCTGGGGCCAACGTCCTGACTTTC	CSASLVKGPTVISGANVLTF
TRBV5-1	TRBD1	few	TRBJ2-7	TGCGCCAGCAGCATAGGGGGCGCGGGCTACGAGCAGTACTTC	CASSIGGAGYEQYF
TRBV30	.	.	TRBJ1-4	TGTGCCTGGAGGGGACTCCGGGCCACTAATGAAAAACTGTTTTTT	CAWRGLRATNEKLFF
TRBV6-5	TRBD2	.	TRBJ2-1	TGTGCCAGCAGTTACAGCAGGCGGGGGGGCCTCCGTGAGCAGTTCTTC	CASSYSRRGGLREQFF
TRBV18	.	few	TRBJ2-1	TGTGCCAGCTCACCACTTTTTAGCCCGGCGGCAGGGACTGGGAATGAGCAGTTCTTC	CASSPLFSPAAGTGNEQFF
TRBV13	.	few	TRBJ2-7	TGTGCCAGCAGCTTAGGTAATTTGCTGTCGTACGAGCAGTACTTC	CASSLGNLLSYEQYF
TRBV7-9	.	few	TRBJ2-7	TGTGCCAGCAGCTTAGTACAGGCGAGGGGCTACGAGCAGTACTTC	CASSLVQARGYEQYF
TRBV20-1	.	few	TRBJ2-2	TGCAGTGCCCTCGACAGCAATCCCGCCAGGGGGGCGCGATTCGGGGAGCTGTTTTTT	CSALDSNPARGARFGELFF
TRBV4-1	TRBD1	.	TRBJ1-1	TGCGCCAGCAGCCAAGACTACCGGACAGGGAAGGTGATCACTGAAGCTTTCTTT	CASSQDYRTGKVITEAFF
TRBV2	.	few	TRBJ1-1	TGTGCCAGCATAGACAGAGAGTTAGAAGCTTTCTTT	CASIDRELEAFF
TRBV20-1	.	many	TRBJ1-4	TGCAGTGCTGCCGCGGGACACACTAATGAAAAACTGTTTTTT	CSAAAGHTNEKLFF
TRBV25-1	.	few	TRBJ2-7	TGTGCCAGCAGTGACCTGGGGCGGAGCGAGCAGTACTTC	CASSDLGRSEQYF
TRBV10-3	.	few	TRBJ1-4	TGTGCCATCAGACAGACACAGGCGGAAGGAAAACTGTTTTTT	CAIRQTQAEGKLFF
TRBV11-2	.	.	TRBJ2-1	TGTGCCAGCAGCTTAGGACACCAGGGGGGCTACAATGAGCAGTTCTTC	CASSLGHQGGYNEQFF
TRBV12-3/TRBV12-4	.	.	TRBJ2-1	TGTGCCAGCAGTTTATTGTTGGTTCGGGCCTACAATGAGCAGTTCTTC	CASSLLLVRAYNEQFF
TRBV6-1	.	.	TRBJ1-2	TGTGCCAGCAGTGAAGTGGGACACCGAAACTATGGCTACACCTTC	CASSEVGHRNYGYTF
TRBV29-1	TRBD1	few	TRBJ2-7	TGCAGCGTCGCCGGGACAGGGTCCTCCTACGAGCAGTACTTC	CSVAGTGSSYEQYF
TRBV5-1	.	few	TRBJ2-5	TGCGCCAGCAGAGGAGGGTTCCAAGAGACCCAGTACTTC	CASRGGFQETQYF
TRBV12-3/TRBV12-4	TRBD2	.	TRBJ2-3	TGTGCCAGCAGTTTGGGTAGCGGGGGCCACACAGATACGCAGTATTTT	CASSLGSGGHTDTQYF
TRBV12-3/TRBV12-4	TRBD1	few	TRBJ1-2	TGTGCCAGCAGTTCCCATCCCGGGACAGTCGGGGATGGCTACACCTTC	CASSSHPGTVGDGYTF
TRBV6-4	.	.	TRBJ2-1	TGTGCCAGCAGTAAGTGGGTGTACAATGAGCAGTTCTTC	CASSKWVYNEQFF
TRBV5-1	.	once	TRBJ2-7	TGCGCCAGCAGCTTGTCAGCCCTAGGCCTCTACGAGCAGTACTTC	CASSLSALGLYEQYF
TRBV6-5	.	.	TRBJ1-2	TGTGCCAGCAGTTATGGGGGGGAGGACTATGGCTACACCTTC	CASSYGGEDYGYTF
TRBV5-1	.	.	TRBJ2-3	TGCGCCAGCAGCTACCAGGGGCAGGGTCCAGATACGCAGTATTTT	CASSYQGQGPDTQYF
TRBV7-6	TRBD2	few	TRBJ2-1	TGTGCCAGCAGCGAGAATGGGTACCCTCGGGGGGTCAATGAGCAGTTCTTC	CASSENGYPRGVNEQFF
TRBV28	.	.	TRBJ2-7	TGTGCCAGCAAGGCCCTGTACGAGCAGTACTTC	CASKALYEQYF
TRBV29-1	TRBD1	few	TRBJ1-3	TGCAGCGTTGTGGACAGGAGAAGCTCTGGAAACACCATATATTTT	CSVVDRRSSGNTIYF
TRBV7-2	TRBD1	.	TRBJ2-7	TGTGCCAGCAGCTTTAATCGGGACAGACCCTACGAGCAGTACTTC	CASSFNRDRPYEQYF
TRBV4-1	.	many	TRBJ1-6	TGCGCCAGCAGCCGGCAGGGTAATTCACCCCTCCACTTT	CASSRQGNSPLHF
TRBV10-3	.	few	TRBJ1-1	TGTGCCATCAGTGAGTCTAGGAGGACTGAAGCTTTCTTT	CAISESRRTEAFF
TRBV7-8	.	few	TRBJ2-1	TGTGCCAGCAGCTTGGCAGAGAAGACCCGGGATGAGCAGTTCTTC	CASSLAEKTRDEQFF
TRBV5-1	.	.	TRBJ2-1	TGCGCCAGCAGCTTGGACGGTGTGAGCTCCTACAATGAGCAGTTCTTC	CASSLDGVSSYNEQFF
TRBV4-3	TRBD2	.	TRBJ2-3	TGCGCCAGCAGCCAAGGCCCCACTAGCGGCTTCACAGATACGCAGTATTTT	CASSQGPTSGFTDTQYF